This section outlines one T cell receptor (beta chain) sequence together with its context. The limits of the CDR3 on the DNA are not certain, so only TCRdb's listed CDR3 is given. A single record per CDR3 protein comes from TCRdb applying MiXCR to the RT-PCR reads. The sample records about 700,000 distinct CDR3 sequences, approximately 15% being singletons. The sequence was obtained from a female donor in good health, serving as a healthy control. Sequencing was carried out using memory CD4+ T cells from blood.

Here the CDR3 reads CASSLRGASCFF. This chain joins TRBV12-3 or TRBV12-4 and TRBJ2-2. The CDR3 comprises 12 residues, both ends counted.